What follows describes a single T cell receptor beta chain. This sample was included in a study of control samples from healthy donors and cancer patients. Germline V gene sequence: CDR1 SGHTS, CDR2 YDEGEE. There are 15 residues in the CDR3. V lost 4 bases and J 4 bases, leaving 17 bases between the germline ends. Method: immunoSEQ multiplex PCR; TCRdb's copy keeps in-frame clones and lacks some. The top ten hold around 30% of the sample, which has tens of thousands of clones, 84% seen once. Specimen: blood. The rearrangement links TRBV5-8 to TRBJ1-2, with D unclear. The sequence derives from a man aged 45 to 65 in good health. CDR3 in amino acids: CASSNYRGGFYGYTF. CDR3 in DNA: TGTGCCAGCAGCAATTACCGGGGAGGATTCTATGGCTACACCTTC.